This T cell receptor beta chain was captured by sequencing in a study of CD8+CD57+ T cells in acquired aplastic anemia. Looking at the study overall: Sorted CD4+ and CD8+ cells gave an average of around 3.3 ug of DNA. CD4+ cells from healthy donors averaged roughly 11 million reads.

The sample holds many counts of this clonotype. TCR beta VDJ and CDR3 profiles were obtained from a genomic DNA template. TCRdb re-called the reads through MiXCR, storing one row per CDR3 protein. The sample has around 170,000 distinct CDR3 sequences; around 60% are singletons. From germline, CDR1 is SGDLS and CDR2 YYNGEE. The length of the CDR3 is 15 residues. The V segment lost 0 bases and the J segment 1 base; nucleotides outside the gene matches: 2. The chain links TRBV9 to TRBJ2-3; 7 positions agree with TRBD2. This sequence was found in a human donor in good health. The sequencing sample was made of sorted CD4+, CD8+, or CD8+CD57+ T cells (not recorded which) from PBMCs. CDR3 sequence: CASSVGLAGTDTQYF. Here the CDR3 DNA reads TGTGCCAGCAGCGTAGGACTAGCTGGCACAGATACGCAGTATTTT.